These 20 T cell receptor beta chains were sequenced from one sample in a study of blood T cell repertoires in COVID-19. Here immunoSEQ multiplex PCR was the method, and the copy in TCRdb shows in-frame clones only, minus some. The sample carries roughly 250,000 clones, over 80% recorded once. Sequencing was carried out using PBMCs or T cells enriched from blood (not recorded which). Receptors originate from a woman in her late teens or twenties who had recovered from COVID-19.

CDR3 coding DNA: TGTGCCATAAACGAGGTGGACACCGGGGAGCTGTTTTTT. Residues: CAINEVDTGELFF. The chain has TRBV10-3 and TRBJ2-2; D not certain. V shed 9 bases and J shed 3 bases, with 11 bases lying between them. Germline V gene lookup returns CDR1 ENHRY and CDR2 SYGVKD. The length of the CDR3 is 13 residues.

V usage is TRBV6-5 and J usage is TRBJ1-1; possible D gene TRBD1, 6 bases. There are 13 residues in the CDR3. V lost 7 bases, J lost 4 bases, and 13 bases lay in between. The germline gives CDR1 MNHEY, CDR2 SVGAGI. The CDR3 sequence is CASTQGIGTEAFF. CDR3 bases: TGTGCCAGCACCCAGGGGATTGGCACTGAAGCTTTCTTT.

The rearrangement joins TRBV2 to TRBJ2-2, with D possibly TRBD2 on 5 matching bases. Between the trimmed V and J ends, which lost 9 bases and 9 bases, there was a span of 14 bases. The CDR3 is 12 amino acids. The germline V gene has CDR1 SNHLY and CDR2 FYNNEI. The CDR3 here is CASSPGVRELFF. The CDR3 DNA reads TGTGCCAGTTCCCCCGGGGTCCGGGAGCTGTTTTTT. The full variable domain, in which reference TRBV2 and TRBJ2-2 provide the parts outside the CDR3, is EPEVTQTPSHQVTQMGQEVILRCVPISNHLYFYWYRQILGQKVEFLVSFYNNEISEKSEIFDDQFSVERPDGSNFTLKIRSTKLEDSAMYFCASSPGVRELFFGEGSRLTVL.

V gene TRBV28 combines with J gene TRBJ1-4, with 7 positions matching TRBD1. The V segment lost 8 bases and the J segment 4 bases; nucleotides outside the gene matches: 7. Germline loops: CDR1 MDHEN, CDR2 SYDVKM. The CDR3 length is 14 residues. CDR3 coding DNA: TGTGCCAGCGTTAAGGCAGGGGGTAATGAAAAACTGTTTTTT. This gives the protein CASVKAGGNEKLFF.

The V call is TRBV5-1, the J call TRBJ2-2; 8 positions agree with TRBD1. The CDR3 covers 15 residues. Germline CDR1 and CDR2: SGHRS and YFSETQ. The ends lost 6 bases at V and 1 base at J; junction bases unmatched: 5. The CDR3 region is CASKGTGENTGELFF. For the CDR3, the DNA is TGCGCCAGCAAAGGGACAGGAGAGAACACCGGGGAGCTGTTTTTT.

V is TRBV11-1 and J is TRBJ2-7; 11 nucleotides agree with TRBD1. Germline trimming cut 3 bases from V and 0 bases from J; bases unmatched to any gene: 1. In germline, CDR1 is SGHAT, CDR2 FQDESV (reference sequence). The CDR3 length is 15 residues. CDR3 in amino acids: CASSFGQGASYEQYF. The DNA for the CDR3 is TGTGCCAGCAGCTTTGGACAGGGGGCCTCCTACGAGCAGTACTTC.

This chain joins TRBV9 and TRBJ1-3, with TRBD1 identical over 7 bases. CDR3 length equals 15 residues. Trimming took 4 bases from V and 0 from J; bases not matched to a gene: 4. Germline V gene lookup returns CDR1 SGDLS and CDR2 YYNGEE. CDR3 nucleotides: TGTGCCAGCAGCACGACAGGGAACTCTGGAAACACCATATATTTT. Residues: CASSTTGNSGNTIYF.

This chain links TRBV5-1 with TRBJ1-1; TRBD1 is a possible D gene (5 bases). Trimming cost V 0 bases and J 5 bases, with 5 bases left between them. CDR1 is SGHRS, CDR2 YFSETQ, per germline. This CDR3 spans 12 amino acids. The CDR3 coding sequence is TGCGCCAGCAGCTTGGAGGGGACTGAAGCTTTCTTT. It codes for CASSLEGTEAFF. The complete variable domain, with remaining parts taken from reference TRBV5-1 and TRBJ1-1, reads KAGVTQTPRYLIKTRGQQVTLSCSPISGHRSVSWYQQTPGQGLQFLFEYFSETQRNKGNFPGRFSGRQFSNSRSEMNVSTLELGDSALYLCASSLEGTEAFFGQGTRLTVV.

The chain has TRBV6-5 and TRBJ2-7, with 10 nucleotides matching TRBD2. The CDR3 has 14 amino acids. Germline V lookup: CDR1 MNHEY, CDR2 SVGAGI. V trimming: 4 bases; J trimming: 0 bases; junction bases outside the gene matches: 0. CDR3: CASSLAGGSYEQYF. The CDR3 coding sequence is TGTGCCAGCAGTTTAGCGGGGGGCTCCTACGAGCAGTACTTC.

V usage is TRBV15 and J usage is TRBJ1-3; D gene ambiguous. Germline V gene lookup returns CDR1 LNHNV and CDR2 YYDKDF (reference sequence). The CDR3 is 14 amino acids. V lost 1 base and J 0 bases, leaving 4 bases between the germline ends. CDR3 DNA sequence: TGTGCCACCAGCAGAGGAGACTCTGGAAACACCATATATTTT. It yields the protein CATSRGDSGNTIYF.

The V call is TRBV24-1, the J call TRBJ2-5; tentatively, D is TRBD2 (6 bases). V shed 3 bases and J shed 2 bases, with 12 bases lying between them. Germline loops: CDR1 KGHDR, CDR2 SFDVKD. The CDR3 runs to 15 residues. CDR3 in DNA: TGTGCCACCAGTGATGCGGGACGAACACAAGAGACCCAGTACTTC. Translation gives CATSDAGRTQETQYF.

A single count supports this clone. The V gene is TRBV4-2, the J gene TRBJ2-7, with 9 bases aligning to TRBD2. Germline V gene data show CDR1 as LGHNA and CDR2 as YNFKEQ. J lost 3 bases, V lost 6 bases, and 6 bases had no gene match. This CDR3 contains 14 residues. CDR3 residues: CASRSSSGNYEQYF. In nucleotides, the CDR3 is TGTGCCAGCAGGTCTTCTAGCGGGAACTACGAGCAGTACTTC.

CDR3 DNA sequence: TGTGCCAGCAGCAAAGTGAAGTCCCCTACTAGCACAGATACGCAGTATTTT. Translated, it gives CASSKVKSPTSTDTQYF. The chain employs TRBV21-1 and TRBJ2-3; the table calls TRBD2, which could not be checked here. TRBV21-1 is flagged as a pseudogene. The length of the CDR3 is 17 residues.

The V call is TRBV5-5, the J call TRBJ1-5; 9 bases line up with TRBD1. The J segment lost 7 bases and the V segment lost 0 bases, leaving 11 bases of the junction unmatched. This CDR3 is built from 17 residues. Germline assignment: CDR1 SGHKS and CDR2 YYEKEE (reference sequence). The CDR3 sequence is CASSLDRETGGYQPQHF. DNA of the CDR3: TGTGCCAGCAGCTTGGATCGGGAGACAGGGGGTTACCAGCCCCAGCATTTT.

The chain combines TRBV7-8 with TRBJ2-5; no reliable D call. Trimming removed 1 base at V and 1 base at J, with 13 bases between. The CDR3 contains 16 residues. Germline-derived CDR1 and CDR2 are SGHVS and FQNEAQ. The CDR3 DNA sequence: TGTGCCAGCAGCTTAGAACCGTCCGGTATCCAAGAGACCCAGTACTTC. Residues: CASSLEPSGIQETQYF.

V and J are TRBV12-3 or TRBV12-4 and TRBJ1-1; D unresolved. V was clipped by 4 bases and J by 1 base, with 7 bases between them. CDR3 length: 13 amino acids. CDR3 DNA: TGTGCCAGCAGTTCTCCGGGGAACACTGAAGCTTTCTTT. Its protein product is CASSSPGNTEAFF.

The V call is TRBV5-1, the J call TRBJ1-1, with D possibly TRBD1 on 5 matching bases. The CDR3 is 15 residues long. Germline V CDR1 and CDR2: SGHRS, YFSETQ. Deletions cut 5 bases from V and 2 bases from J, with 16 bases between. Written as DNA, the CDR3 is TGCGCCAGCAGGGACATCGGGTCGGCCAACACTGAAGCTTTCTTT. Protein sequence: CASRDIGSANTEAFF.

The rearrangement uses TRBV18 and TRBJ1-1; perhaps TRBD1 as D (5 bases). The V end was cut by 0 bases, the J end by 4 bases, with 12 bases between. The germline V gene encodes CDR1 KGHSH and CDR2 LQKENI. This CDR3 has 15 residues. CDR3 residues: CASSPPEGRVTEAFF. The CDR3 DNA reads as TGTGCCAGCTCACCACCGGAGGGGAGAGTCACTGAAGCTTTCTTT.

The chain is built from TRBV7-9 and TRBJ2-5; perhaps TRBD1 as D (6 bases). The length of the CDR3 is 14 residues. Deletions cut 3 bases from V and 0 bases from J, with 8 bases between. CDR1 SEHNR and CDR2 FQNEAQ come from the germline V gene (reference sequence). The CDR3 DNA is TGTGCCAGCAGCTTTAACAGGGACCAAGAGACCCAGTACTTC. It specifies CASSFNRDQETQYF. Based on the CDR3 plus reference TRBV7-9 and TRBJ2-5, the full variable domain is DTGVSQNPRHKITKRGQNVTFRCDPISEHNRLYWYRQTLGQGPEFLTYFQNEAQLEKSRLLSDRFSAERPKGSFSTLEIQRTEQGDSAMYLCASSFNRDQETQYFGPGTRLLVL.

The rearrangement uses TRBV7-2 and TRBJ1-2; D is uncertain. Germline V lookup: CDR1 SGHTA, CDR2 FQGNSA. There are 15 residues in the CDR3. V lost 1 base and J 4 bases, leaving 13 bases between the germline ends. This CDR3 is CASSLGRGDSYGYTF. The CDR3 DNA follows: TGTGCCAGCAGCTTAGGTCGTGGAGACTCCTATGGCTACACCTTC.